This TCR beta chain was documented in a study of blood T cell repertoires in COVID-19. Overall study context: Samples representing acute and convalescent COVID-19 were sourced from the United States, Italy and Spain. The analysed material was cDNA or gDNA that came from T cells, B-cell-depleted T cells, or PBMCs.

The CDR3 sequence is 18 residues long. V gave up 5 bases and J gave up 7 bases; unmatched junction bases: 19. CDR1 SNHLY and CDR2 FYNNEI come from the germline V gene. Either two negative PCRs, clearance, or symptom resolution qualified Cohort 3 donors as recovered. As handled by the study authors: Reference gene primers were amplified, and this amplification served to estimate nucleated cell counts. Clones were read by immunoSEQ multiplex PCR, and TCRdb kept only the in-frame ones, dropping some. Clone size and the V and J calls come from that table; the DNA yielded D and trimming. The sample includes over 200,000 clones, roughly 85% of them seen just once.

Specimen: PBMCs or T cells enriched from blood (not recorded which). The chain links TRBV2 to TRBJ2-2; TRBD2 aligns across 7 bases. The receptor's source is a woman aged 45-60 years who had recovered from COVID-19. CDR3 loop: CASSPEPGLSRRGGELFF. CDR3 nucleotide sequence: TGTGCCAGCAGTCCTGAGCCGGGACTATCCCGAAGGGGCGGGGAGCTGTTTTTT.